These T cell receptor beta chains were read from a single sample in a study of cytomegalovirus exposure and HLA in healthy donors. TCRdb's copy holds only in-frame clones and misses some; the assay was immunoSEQ multiplex PCR. The sample has around 190,000 clones, roughly three quarters seen once. Sequenced input: PBMCs. The receptor set was obtained from a woman between 25 and 40 years old in good health and CMV-seronegative. Both conserved end residues are part of each CDR3. Each record gives: D gene, V gene, clone size, J gene, CDR3 protein, CDR3 DNA. The D gene is left open where the match is weak. Size is stated for part of the rows, as once, few or many counts, or as a class when the clone is expanded.

.	TRBV19	.	TRBJ1-1	CASSFLGPNTEAFF	TGTGCCAGTAGTTTCCTGGGCCCGAACACTGAAGCTTTCTTT
TRBD1	TRBV5-1	.	TRBJ1-5	CASSPGPQGANWKGNQPQHF	TGCGCCAGCAGCCCGGGGCCCCAGGGGGCTAATTGGAAAGGCAATCAGCCCCAGCATTTT
TRBD1	TRBV29-1	.	TRBJ1-1	CSVRQGPNTEAFF	TGCAGCGTAAGACAGGGCCCGAACACTGAAGCTTTCTTT
TRBD2	TRBV9	.	TRBJ2-2	CASSVAGGGATGELFF	TGTGCCAGCAGCGTAGCGGGCGGGGGGGCCACCGGGGAGCTGTTTTTT
TRBD2	TRBV7-9	.	TRBJ2-1	CASSSGLAGVNEQFF	TGTGCCAGCAGCTCCGGACTAGCGGGAGTAAATGAGCAGTTCTTC
.	TRBV4-1	.	TRBJ2-7	CASSQVAVGGNVQYEQYF	TGCGCCAGCAGCCAAGTGGCCGTTGGGGGCAATGTCCAGTACGAGCAGTACTTC
TRBD1	TRBV19	once	TRBJ1-1	CASSDRGMLNTEAFF	TGTGCCAGTAGTGACAGGGGTATGTTAAACACTGAAGCTTTCTTT
.	TRBV7-9	.	TRBJ1-1	CASSYTSRSGVGAFF	TGTGCCAGCAGCTATACTTCTCGTTCAGGGGTGGGAGCTTTCTTT
TRBD1	TRBV30	.	TRBJ1-3	CAIDRGQGGNTIYF	TGTGCCATCGACAGGGGGCAAGGCGGAAACACCATATATTTT
TRBD1	TRBV6-1	.	TRBJ1-2	CASTRDRGHGYTF	TGTGCCAGCACTCGGGACAGGGGGCACGGCTACACCTTC
TRBD1	TRBV19	.	TRBJ2-7	CATQKTGQGFYEQYF	TGTGCCACCCAAAAAACGGGACAGGGGTTCTACGAGCAGTACTTC
.	TRBV7-2	once	TRBJ2-1	CASSFRGNEQFF	TGTGCCAGCAGCTTTAGAGGTAATGAGCAGTTCTTC
.	TRBV7-9	.	TRBJ2-1	CASSSIAFAEFF	TGTGCCAGCAGCTCCATCGCCTTCGCAGAGTTCTTC
TRBD2	TRBV7-9	.	TRBJ2-1	CASSQPGLGEQFF	TGTGCCAGCAGTCAACCGGGACTAGGGGAGCAGTTCTTC
TRBD1	TRBV5-4	.	TRBJ1-3	CASSLSTGGENTIYF	TGTGCCAGCAGCTTATCAACAGGGGGCGAAAACACCATATATTTT
TRBD1	TRBV19	.	TRBJ1-5	CASSILRDSNQPQHF	TGTGCCAGTAGTATTCTTAGGGACAGTAATCAGCCCCAGCATTTT
TRBD2	TRBV9	.	TRBJ2-1	CASSVETSGGNEQFF	TGTGCCAGCAGCGTAGAAACTAGCGGGGGCAATGAGCAGTTCTTC
.	TRBV30	.	TRBJ2-6	CAWNLFRDSGANVLTF	TGTGCCTGGAACCTGTTCAGGGACTCTGGGGCCAACGTCCTGACTTTC
TRBD2	TRBV4-2	.	TRBJ2-1	CASSQEQAGDLEQFF	TGTGCCAGCAGCCAAGAACAAGCGGGAGATCTTGAGCAGTTCTTC
.	TRBV6-1	.	TRBJ1-2	CASTQGGAYGYTF	TGTGCCAGCACCCAAGGGGGGGCCTATGGCTACACCTTC
.	TRBV10-3	.	TRBJ1-1	CAISEGTTRLNTEAFF	TGTGCCATCAGTGAGGGGACAACCCGTTTGAACACTGAAGCTTTCTTT
TRBD1	TRBV7-9	.	TRBJ1-1	CASSLWTGRRNTEAFF	TGTGCCAGCAGCCTCTGGACAGGGCGGCGGAACACTGAAGCTTTCTTT
TRBD1	TRBV7-9	.	TRBJ2-1	CASSHFTGDEQFF	TGTGCCAGCAGCCACTTCACAGGGGATGAGCAGTTCTTC
.	TRBV4-1	few	TRBJ2-3	CASSQVLAKTSTDTQYF	TGCGCCAGCAGCCAAGTTCTTGCTAAGACTAGCACAGATACGCAGTATTTT
.	TRBV30	.	TRBJ1-6	CAWSVRSSRQGLNSPLHF	TGTGCCTGGAGTGTACGTAGTTCCCGGCAGGGACTAAATTCACCCCTCCACTTT
.	TRBV5-4	.	TRBJ2-3	CASSLGQSTDTQYF	TGTGCCAGCAGCTTGGGACAGAGCACAGATACGCAGTATTTT
.	TRBV10-1	.	TRBJ1-1	CASSEQGFSNTEAFF	TGCGCCAGCAGTGAGCAGGGATTCTCGAACACTGAAGCTTTCTTT
.	TRBV9	.	TRBJ2-5	CASSVRGQETQYF	TGTGCCAGCAGCGTACGGGGGCAAGAGACCCAGTACTTC
TRBD1	TRBV5-1	.	TRBJ2-7	CASSSTPPSGTGFYEQYF	TGCGCCAGCAGCTCGACGCCCCCTTCCGGGACAGGGTTCTACGAGCAGTACTTC
.	TRBV28	.	TRBJ2-7	CATLLAATIKDEQYF	TGTGCCACCCTTCTTGCTGCTACGATCAAAGACGAGCAGTACTTC
.	TRBV6-6	.	TRBJ2-7	CASSSGTMTNEQYF	TGTGCCAGCAGTTCCGGGACAATGACCAACGAGCAGTACTTC
TRBD1	TRBV7-6	.	TRBJ1-5	CASSLGGGGGEPQHF	TGTGCCAGCAGCTTAGGAGGGGGCGGAGGTGAGCCCCAGCATTTT
TRBD2	TRBV7-7	.	TRBJ2-5	CASSSTLGLADFATQYF	TGTGCCAGCAGCTCGACCCTCGGGCTAGCGGATTTCGCGACCCAGTACTTC
.	TRBV7-6	once	TRBJ2-3	CASSSTHGVTDTQYF	TGTGCCAGCAGCTCTACACACGGGGTCACAGATACGCAGTATTTT
TRBD2	TRBV2	.	TRBJ2-5	CAISRSGLASETQYF	TGTGCCATCTCTCGCTCGGGACTAGCTTCGGAGACCCAGTACTTC